This entry features one T cell receptor beta chain sequence. The data stem from a study of blood T cell repertoires in COVID-19. Assay: immunoSEQ multiplex PCR; the TCRdb copy retains only in-frame clones and omits some. The table shows roughly 210,000 clones, with around 87% occurring only once. CDR1 SGDLS and CDR2 YYNGEE come from the germline V gene. The CDR3 loop spans 16 amino acids. The junction had 10 bases not matched to a gene; V was cut back by 3 bases and J by 6 bases. This receptor was obtained from a man under 40 in a cohort exposed to, infected with or recovered from COVID-19 (not recorded which). Sequencing input: PBMCs or T cells enriched from blood (not recorded which). The chain combines TRBV9 with TRBJ2-1, with TRBD1 matching over 9 bases. The CDR3, as DNA: TGTGCCAGCAGCGCCACAGGGACAGGGAGGGGCAATGAGCAGTTCTTC. This sequence encodes CASSATGTGRGNEQFF.